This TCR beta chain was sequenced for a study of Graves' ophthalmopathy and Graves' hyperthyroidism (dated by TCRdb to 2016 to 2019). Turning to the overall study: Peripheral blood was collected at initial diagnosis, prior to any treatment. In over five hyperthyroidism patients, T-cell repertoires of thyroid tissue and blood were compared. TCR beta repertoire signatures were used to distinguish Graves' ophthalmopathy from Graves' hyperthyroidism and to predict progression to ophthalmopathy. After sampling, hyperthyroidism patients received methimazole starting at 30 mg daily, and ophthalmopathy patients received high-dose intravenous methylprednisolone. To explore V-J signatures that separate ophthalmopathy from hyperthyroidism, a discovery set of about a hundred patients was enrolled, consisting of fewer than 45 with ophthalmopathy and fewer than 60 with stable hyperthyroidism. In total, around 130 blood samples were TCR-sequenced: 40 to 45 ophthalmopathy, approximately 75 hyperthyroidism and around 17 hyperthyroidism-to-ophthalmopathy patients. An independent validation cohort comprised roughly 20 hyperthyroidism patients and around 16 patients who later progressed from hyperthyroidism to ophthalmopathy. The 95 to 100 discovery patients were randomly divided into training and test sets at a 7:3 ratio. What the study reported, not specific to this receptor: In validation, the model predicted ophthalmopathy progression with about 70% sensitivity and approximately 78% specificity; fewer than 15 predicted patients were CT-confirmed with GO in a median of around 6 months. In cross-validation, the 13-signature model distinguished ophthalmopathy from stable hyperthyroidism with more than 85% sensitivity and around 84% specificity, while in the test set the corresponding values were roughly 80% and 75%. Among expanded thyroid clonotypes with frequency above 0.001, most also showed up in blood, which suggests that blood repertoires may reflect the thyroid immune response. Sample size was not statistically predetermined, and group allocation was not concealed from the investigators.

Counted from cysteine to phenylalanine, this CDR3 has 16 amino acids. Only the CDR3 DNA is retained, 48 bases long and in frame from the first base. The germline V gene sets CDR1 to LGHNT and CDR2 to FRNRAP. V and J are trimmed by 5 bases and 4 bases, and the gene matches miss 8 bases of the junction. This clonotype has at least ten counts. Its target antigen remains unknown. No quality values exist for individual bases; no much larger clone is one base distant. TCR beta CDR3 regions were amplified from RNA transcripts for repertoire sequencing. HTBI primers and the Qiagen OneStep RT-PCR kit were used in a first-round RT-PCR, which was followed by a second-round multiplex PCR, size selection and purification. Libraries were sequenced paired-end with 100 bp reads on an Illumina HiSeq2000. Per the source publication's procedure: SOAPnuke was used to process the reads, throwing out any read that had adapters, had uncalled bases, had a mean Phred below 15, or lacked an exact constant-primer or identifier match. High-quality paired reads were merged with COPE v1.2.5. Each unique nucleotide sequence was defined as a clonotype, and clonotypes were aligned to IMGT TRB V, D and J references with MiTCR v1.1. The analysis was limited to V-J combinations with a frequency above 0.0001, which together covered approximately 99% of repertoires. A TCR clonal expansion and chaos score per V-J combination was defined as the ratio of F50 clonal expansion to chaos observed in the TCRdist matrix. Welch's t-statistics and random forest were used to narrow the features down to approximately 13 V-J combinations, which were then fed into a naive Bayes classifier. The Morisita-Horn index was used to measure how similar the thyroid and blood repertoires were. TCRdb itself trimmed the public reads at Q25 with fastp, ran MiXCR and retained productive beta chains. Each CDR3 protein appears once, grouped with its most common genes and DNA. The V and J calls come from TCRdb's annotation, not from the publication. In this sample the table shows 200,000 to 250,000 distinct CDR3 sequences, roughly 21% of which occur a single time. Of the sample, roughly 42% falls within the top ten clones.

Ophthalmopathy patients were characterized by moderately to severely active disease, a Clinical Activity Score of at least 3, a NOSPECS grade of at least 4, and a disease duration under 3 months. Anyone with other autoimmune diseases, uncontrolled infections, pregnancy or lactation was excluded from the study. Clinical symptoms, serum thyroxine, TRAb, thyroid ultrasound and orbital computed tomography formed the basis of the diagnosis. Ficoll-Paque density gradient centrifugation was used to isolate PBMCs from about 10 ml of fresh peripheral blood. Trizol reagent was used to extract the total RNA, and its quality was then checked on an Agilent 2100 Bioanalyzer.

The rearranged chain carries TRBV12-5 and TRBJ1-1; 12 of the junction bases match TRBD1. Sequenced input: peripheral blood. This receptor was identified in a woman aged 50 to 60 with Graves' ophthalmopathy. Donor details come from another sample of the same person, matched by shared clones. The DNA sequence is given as TGTGCTAGTGGTCCCGGGACAGGGGGCTTGGGCACTGAAGCTTTCTTT. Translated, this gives CASGPGTGGLGTEAFF.